This T cell receptor (beta chain) was profiled in a study of technical replicates of blood from a few donors. Only in-frame clones appear in the TCRdb table, and some are missing; sequencing was by immunoSEQ multiplex PCR. The top ten clones hold approximately 0.27% of a sample with more than 70,000 clones, 90% to 95% of them seen once. There are 15 residues in the CDR3. CDR1 and CDR2 from the germline V gene are SEHNR and FQNEAQ (reference sequence). The specimen sequenced was T cells isolated from PBMCs. V and J are TRBV7-9 and TRBJ2-2; 7 positions match TRBD2. This clonotype was obtained from a human donor in good health. The DNA of the CDR3 is TGTGCGCTCCACCCCATGGGACTAAGGATCGGGGAGCTGTTTTTT. This translates into CALHPMGLRIGELFF.